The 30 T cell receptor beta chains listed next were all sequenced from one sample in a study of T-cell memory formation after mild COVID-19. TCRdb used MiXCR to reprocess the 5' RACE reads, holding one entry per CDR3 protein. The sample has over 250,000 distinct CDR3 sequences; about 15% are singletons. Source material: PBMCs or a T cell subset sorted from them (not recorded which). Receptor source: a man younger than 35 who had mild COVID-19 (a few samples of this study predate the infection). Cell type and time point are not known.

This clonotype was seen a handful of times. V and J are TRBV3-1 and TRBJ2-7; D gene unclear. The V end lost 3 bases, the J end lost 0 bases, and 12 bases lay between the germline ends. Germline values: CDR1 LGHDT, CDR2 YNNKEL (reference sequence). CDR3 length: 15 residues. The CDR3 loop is CASSHSRKGSYEQYF. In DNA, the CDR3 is TGTGCCAGCAGCCACAGCCGGAAGGGCTCCTACGAGCAGTACTTC.

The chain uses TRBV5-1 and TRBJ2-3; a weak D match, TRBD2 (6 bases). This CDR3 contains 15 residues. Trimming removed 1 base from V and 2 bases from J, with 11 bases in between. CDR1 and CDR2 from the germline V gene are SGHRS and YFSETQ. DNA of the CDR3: TGCGCCAGCAGCTTGTGGGCGGGGATCACAGATACGCAGTATTTT. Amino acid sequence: CASSLWAGITDTQYF.

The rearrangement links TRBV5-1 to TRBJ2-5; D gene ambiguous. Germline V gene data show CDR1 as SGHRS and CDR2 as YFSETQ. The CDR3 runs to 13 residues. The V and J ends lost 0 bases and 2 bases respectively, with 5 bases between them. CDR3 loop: CASSLGVQETQYF. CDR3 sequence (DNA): TGCGCCAGCAGCTTGGGGGTACAAGAGACCCAGTACTTC.

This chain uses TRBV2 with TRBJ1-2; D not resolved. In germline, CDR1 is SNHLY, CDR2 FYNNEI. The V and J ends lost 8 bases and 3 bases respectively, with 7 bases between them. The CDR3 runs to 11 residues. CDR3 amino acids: CASARDYGYTF. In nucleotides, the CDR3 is TGTGCCAGCGCACGGGACTATGGCTACACCTTC.

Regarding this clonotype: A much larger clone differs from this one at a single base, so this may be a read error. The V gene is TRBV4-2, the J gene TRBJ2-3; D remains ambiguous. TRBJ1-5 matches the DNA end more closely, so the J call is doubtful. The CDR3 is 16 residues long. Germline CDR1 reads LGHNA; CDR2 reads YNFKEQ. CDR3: CASSPDGLADSDTQHF. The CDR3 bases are TGTGCCAGCAGCCCCGACGGACTAGCAGACTCAGATACGCAGCATTTT.

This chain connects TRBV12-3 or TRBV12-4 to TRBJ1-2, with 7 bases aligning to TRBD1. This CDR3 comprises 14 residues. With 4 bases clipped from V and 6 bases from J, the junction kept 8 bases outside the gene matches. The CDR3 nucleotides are TGTGCCAGCAGTTCGCAGACAGGGAGCAATGGCTACACCTTC. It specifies CASSSQTGSNGYTF.

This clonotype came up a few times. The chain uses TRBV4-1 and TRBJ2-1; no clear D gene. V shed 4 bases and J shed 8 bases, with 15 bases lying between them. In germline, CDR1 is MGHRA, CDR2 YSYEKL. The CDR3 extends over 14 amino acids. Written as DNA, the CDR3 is TGCGCCAGCAGCCCCCTCCCGTCGGGCGATGAGCAGTTCTTC. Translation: CASSPLPSGDEQFF.

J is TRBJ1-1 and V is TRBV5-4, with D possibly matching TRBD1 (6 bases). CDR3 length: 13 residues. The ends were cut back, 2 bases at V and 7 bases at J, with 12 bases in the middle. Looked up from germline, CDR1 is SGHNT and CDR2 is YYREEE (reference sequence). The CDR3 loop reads CASSLTGSGEAFF. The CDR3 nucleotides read TGTGCCAGCAGCTTAACAGGGTCGGGTGAAGCTTTCTTT.

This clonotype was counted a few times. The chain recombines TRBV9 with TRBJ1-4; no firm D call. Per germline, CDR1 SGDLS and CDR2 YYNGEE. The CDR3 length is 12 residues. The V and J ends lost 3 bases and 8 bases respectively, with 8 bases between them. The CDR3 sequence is CASSGGGEKLFF. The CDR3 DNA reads TGTGCCAGCAGCGGCGGAGGCGAAAAACTGTTTTTT.

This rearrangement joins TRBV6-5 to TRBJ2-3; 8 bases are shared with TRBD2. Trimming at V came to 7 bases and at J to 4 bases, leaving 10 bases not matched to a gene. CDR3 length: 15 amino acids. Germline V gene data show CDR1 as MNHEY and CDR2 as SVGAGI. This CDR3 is CASTGRTSSPDTQYF. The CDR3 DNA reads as TGTGCCAGCACCGGACGGACTAGCTCCCCAGATACGCAGTATTTT.

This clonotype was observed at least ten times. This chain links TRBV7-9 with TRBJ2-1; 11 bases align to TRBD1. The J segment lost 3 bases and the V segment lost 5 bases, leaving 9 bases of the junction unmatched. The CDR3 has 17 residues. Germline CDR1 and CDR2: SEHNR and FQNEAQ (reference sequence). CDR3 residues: CASSPPGQGAIYNEQFF. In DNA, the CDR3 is TGTGCCAGCAGCCCTCCCGGACAGGGGGCGATCTACAATGAGCAGTTCTTC.

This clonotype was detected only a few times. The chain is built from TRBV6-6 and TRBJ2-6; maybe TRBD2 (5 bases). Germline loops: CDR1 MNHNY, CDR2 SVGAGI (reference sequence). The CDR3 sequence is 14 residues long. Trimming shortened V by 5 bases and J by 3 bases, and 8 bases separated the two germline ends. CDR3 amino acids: CASSGGGGANVLTF. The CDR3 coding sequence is TGTGCCAGCAGTGGAGGCGGTGGGGCCAACGTCCTGACTTTC.

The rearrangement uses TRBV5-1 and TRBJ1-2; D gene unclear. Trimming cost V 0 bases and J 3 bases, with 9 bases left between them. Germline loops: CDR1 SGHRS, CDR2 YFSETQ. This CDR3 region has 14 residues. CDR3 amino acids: CASSLGQAHYGYTF. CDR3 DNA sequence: TGCGCCAGCAGCTTGGGGCAGGCACACTATGGCTACACCTTC.

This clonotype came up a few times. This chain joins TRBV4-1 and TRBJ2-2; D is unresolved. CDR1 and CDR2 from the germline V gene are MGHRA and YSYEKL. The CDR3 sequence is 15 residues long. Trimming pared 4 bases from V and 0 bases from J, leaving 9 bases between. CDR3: CASSRGNSNTGELFF. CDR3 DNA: TGCGCCAGCAGCCGAGGAAACTCGAACACCGGGGAGCTGTTTTTT.

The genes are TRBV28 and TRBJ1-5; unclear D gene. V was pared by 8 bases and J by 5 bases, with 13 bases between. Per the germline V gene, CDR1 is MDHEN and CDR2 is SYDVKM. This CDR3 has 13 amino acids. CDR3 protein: CASVLRWDQPQHF. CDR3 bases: TGTGCCAGCGTCCTCAGGTGGGATCAGCCCCAGCATTTT.

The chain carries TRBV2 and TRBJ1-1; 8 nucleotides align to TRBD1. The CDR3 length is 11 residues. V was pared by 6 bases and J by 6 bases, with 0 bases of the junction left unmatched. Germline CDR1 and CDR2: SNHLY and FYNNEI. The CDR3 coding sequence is TGTGCCAGCAGACAGGGGGCTGAAGCTTTCTTT. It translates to CASRQGAEAFF.

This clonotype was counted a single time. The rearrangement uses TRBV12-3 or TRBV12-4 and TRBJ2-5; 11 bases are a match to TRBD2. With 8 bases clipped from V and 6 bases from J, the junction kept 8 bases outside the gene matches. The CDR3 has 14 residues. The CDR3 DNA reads TGTGCCAGCGCGACTAGCGGGGACGCCAAGACCCAGTACTTC. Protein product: CASATSGDAKTQYF.

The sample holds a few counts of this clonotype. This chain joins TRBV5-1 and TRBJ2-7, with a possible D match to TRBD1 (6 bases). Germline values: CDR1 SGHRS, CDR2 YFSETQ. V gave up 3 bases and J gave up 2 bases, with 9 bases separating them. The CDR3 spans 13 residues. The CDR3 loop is CASSYGTPYEQYF. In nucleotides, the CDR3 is TGCGCCAGCAGCTACGGGACACCCTACGAGCAGTACTTC. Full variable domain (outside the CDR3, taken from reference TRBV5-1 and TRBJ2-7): KAGVTQTPRYLIKTRGQQVTLSCSPISGHRSVSWYQQTPGQGLQFLFEYFSETQRNKGNFPGRFSGRQFSNSRSEMNVSTLELGDSALYLCASSYGTPYEQYFGPGTRLTVT.

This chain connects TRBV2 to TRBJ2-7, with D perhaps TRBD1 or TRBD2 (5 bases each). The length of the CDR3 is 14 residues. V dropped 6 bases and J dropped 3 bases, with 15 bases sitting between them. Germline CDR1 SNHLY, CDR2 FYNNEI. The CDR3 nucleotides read TGTGCCAGCAGGACCAGGTTGGGGGACTACGAGCAGTACTTC. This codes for CASRTRLGDYEQYF.

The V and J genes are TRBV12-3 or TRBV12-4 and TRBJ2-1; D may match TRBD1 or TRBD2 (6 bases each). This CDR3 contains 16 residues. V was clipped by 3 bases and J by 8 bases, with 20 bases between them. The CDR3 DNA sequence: TGTGCCAGCAGTTTCAATGCCGTGGGGGGCCAAGATGAGCAGTTCTTC. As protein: CASSFNAVGGQDEQFF.

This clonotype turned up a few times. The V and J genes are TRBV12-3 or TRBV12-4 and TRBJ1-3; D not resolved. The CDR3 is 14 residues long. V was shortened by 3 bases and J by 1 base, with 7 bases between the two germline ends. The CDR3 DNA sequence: TGTGCCAGCAGTTTTTCGGGGTCTGGAAACACCATATATTTT. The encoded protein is CASSFSGSGNTIYF.

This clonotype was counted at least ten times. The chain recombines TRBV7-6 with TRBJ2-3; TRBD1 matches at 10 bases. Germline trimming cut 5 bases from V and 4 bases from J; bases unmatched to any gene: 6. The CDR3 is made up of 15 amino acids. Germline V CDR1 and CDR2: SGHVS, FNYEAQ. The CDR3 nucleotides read TGTGCCAGCAGCGTAACCGGGACAGGGGCAGATACGCAGTATTTT. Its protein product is CASSVTGTGADTQYF.

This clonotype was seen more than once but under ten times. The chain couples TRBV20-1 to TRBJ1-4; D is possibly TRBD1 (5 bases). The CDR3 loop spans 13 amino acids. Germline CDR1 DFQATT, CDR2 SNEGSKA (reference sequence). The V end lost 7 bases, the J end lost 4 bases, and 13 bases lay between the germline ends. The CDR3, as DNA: TGCAGTGTATTGGGGGACCGTAATGAAAAACTGTTTTTT. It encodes CSVLGDRNEKLFF.

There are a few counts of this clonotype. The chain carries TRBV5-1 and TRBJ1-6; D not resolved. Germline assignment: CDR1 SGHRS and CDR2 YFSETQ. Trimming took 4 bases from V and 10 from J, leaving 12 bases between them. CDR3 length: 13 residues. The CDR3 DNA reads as TGCGCCAGCAGCCCCCGGGCCGACTCACCCCTCCACTTT. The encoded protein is CASSPRADSPLHF. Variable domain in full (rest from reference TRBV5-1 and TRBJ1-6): KAGVTQTPRYLIKTRGQQVTLSCSPISGHRSVSWYQQTPGQGLQFLFEYFSETQRNKGNFPGRFSGRQFSNSRSEMNVSTLELGDSALYLCASSPRADSPLHFGNGTRLTVT.

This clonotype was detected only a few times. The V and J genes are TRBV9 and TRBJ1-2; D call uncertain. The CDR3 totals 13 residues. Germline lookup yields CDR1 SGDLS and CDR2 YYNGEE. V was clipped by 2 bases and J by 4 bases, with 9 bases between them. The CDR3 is CASSVSATYGYTF. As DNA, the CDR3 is TGTGCCAGCAGCGTCAGCGCCACCTATGGCTACACCTTC.

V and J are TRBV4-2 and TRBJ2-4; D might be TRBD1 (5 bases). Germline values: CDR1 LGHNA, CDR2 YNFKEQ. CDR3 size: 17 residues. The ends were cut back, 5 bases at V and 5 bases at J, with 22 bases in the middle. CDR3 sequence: CASSRPLDTTTQNIQYF. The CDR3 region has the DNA TGTGCCAGCAGCAGACCCCTGGACACTACCACCCAAAACATTCAGTACTTC.

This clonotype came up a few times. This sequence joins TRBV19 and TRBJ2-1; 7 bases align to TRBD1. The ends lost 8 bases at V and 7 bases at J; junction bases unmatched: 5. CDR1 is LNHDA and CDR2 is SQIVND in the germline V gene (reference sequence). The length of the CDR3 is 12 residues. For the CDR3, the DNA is TGTGCCAGTTCCCGCAGGGGGAATGAGCAGTTCTTC. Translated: CASSRRGNEQFF.

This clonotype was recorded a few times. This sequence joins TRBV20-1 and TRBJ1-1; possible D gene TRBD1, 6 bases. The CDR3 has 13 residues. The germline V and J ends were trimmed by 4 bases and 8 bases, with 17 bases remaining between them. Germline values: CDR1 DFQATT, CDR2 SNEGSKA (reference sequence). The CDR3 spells CSAIFSGEEEAFF. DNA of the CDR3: TGCAGTGCTATATTCTCAGGGGAAGAAGAAGCTTTCTTT.

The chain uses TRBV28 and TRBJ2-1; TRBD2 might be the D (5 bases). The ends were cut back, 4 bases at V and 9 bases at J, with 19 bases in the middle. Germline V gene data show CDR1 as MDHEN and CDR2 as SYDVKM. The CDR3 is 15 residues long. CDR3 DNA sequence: TGTGCCAGCAGTTCTGGACTCCCTGCAGTTGCTGAGCAGTTCTTC. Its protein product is CASSSGLPAVAEQFF. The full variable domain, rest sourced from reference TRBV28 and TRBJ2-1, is DVKVTQSSRYLVKRTGEKVFLECVQDMDHENMFWYRQDPGLGLRLIYFSYDVKMKEKGDIPEGYSVSREKKERFSLILESASTNQTSMYLCASSSGLPAVAEQFFGPGTRLTVL.

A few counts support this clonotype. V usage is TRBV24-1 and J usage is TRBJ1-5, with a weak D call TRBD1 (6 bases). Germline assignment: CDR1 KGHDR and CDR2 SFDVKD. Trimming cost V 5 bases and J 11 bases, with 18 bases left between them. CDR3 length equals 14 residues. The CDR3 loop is CATSVGGADSAQHF. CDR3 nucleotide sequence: TGTGCCACCAGTGTCGGGGGGGCGGATTCAGCCCAGCATTTT.